This T cell receptor beta chain was documented in a study of T-cell memory formation after mild COVID-19. Study observations and caveats: CD8+ contracting clones occupied EMRA, while CD4+ ones occupied mainly CM and EM.

As concerns this clonotype: The antigen remains unidentified.

Using its own MiXCR run on the 5' RACE reads, TCRdb lists one record per CDR3 protein. The repertoire consists of about 210,000 distinct CDR3 sequences, with more than 9% occurring once and the leading ten covering roughly 3.2%. Germline CDR1 reads SGHNT; CDR2 reads YYREEE (reference sequence). The CDR3 is 17 residues long. Unmatched junction bases numbered 11, after V lost 2 bases and J lost 5 bases. The sequence derives from a man in his late teens or twenties who had mild COVID-19 (a few samples of this study predate the infection). Cell type and time point are not known. Material: PBMCs or a T cell subset sorted from them (not recorded which). The chain carries TRBV5-4 and TRBJ1-1; 11 nucleotides line up with TRBD1. The CDR3 bases are TGTGCCAGCAGCTTAACTTATACTGGACAGGGGGCGACTGAAGCTTTCTTT. It translates to CASSLTYTGQGATEAFF.